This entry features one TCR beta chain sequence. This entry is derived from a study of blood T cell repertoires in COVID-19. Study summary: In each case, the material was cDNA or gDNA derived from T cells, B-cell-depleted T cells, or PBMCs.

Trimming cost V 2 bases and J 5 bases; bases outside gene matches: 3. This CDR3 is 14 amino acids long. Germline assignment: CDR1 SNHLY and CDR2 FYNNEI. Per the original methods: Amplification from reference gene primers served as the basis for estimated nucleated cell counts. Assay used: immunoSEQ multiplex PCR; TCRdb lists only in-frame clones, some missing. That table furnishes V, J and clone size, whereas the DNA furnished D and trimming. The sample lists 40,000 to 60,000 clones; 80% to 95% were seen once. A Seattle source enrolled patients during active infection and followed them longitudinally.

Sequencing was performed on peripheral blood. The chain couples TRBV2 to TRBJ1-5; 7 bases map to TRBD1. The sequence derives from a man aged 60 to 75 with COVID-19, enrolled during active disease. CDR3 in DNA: TGTGCCAGCAGTGAACAACAGGGGTATCAGCCCCAGCATTTT. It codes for CASSEQQGYQPQHF. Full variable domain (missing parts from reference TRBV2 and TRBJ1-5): EPEVTQTPSHQVTQMGQEVILRCVPISNHLYFYWYRQILGQKVEFLVSFYNNEISEKSEIFDDQFSVERPDGSNFTLKIRSTKLEDSAMYFCASSEQQGYQPQHFGDGTRLSIL.